One sample yielded the 10 T cell receptor beta chains listed below, sequenced in a study of cytotoxic CD8 clonotypes in ibrutinib-treated CLL. Some clones are missing from TCRdb's copy, which holds only in-frame ones; the method was immunoSEQ multiplex PCR. The sample records about 160,000 clones, about four fifths being singletons. The input for sequencing was PBMCs, taken after 24 months of ibrutinib treatment. These receptor sequences come from a human donor with chronic lymphocytic leukemia.

Points on this clone: The sample holds other DNA sequences that translate to the same CDR3. This sequence joins TRBV9 and TRBJ1-1; no reliable D call. CDR1 is SGDLS, CDR2 YYNGEE, per germline. CDR3 size: 14 residues. V shed 4 bases and J shed 4 bases, with 14 bases lying between them. This CDR3 reads CASSLTPRGTEAFF. The CDR3 region has the DNA TGTGCCAGCAGCTTAACTCCCCGGGGCACTGAAGCTTTCTTT.

The chain is built from TRBV30 and TRBJ1-2, with 7 bases lining up with TRBD1. Germline CDR1 GTSNPN, CDR2 SVGIG (reference sequence). Trimming took 3 bases from V and 0 from J; bases not matched to a gene: 13. The CDR3 contains 17 residues. In DNA, the CDR3 is TGTGCCTGGAGGGGAAGGCGGGGACAGACACCTAACTATGGCTACACCTTC. Amino acids: CAWRGRRGQTPNYGYTF.

This chain links TRBV7-2 with TRBJ2-1, with 8 nucleotides matching TRBD2. The CDR3 sequence is 16 residues long. J lost 6 bases, V lost 1 base, and 8 bases had no gene match. CDR1 is SGHTA, CDR2 FQGNSA, per germline. CDR3 nucleotides: TGTGCCAGCAGCTTAGATCCTAGCGGGTTAGCCAATGAGCAGTTCTTC. Residues: CASSLDPSGLANEQFF.

The chain couples TRBV7-6 to TRBJ2-5; D unresolved. V lost 1 base and J lost 7, with 4 bases in between. There are 11 residues in the CDR3. The germline V gene has CDR1 SGHVS and CDR2 FNYEAQ. CDR3 amino acids: CASSLGRTQYF. The CDR3 DNA reads TGTGCCAGCAGCTTAGGGAGGACCCAGTACTTC.

This clone was seen more than once but under ten times. This chain connects TRBV4-3 to TRBJ1-4; 10 bases are shared with TRBD1. Germline V lookup: CDR1 LGHNA, CDR2 YSLEER. CDR3 size: 15 residues. V was pared by 4 bases and J by 5 bases, with 4 bases of the junction left unmatched. The CDR3 bases are TGCGCCAGCAGCCTAAAGGACAGGGGGAATGAAAAACTGTTTTTT. It codes for CASSLKDRGNEKLFF.

V is TRBV5-1 and J is TRBJ1-2; D is possibly TRBD1 (6 bases). The germline V gene encodes CDR1 SGHRS and CDR2 YFSETQ. V was cut by 0 bases and J by 8 bases, with 14 bases left in between. The CDR3 sequence is 14 residues long. The CDR3 region has the DNA TGCGCCAGCAGCTTGGATAGGGGGTATGGAGGCTACACCTTC. Its protein product is CASSLDRGYGGYTF.

The chain combines TRBV10-3 with TRBJ2-7; TRBD1 might be the D (5 bases). Per the germline V gene, CDR1 is ENHRY and CDR2 is SYGVKD. With 6 bases removed from V and 3 bases from J, the gap between germline ends came to 12 bases. This CDR3 contains 13 residues. The CDR3 bases are TGTGCCATCAGCAGGGAAAATGACTACGAGCAGTACTTC. Protein product: CAISRENDYEQYF.

The chain is built from TRBV7-2 and TRBJ1-3; D not certain. The CDR3 spans 14 residues. Trimming took 4 bases from V and 0 from J, leaving 7 bases between them. In germline, CDR1 is SGHTA, CDR2 FQGNSA. The CDR3 DNA reads as TGTGCCAGCAGCTCGCAACCCTCTGGAAACACCATATATTTT. Its translation is CASSSQPSGNTIYF. The variable domain in full, completed from reference TRBV7-2 and TRBJ1-3, reads GAGVSQSPSNKVTEKGKDVELRCDPISGHTALYWYRQSLGQGLEFLIYFQGNSAPDKSGLPSDRFSAERTGGSVSTLTIQRTQQEDSAVYLCASSSQPSGNTIYFGEGSWLTVV.

The chain has TRBV7-8 and TRBJ1-6; 8 bases are shared with TRBD1. Germline values: CDR1 SGHVS, CDR2 FQNEAQ. After removal of 5 bases from V and 3 bases from J, the junction contained 6 bases not matched to a gene. The CDR3 totals 16 residues. CDR3 coding DNA: TGTGCCAGCAGCGCCCGACAGGGGTTCTATAATTCACCCCTCCACTTT. Translation: CASSARQGFYNSPLHF.

The rearrangement links TRBV7-3 to TRBJ2-3; the D gene is possibly TRBD1 (6 bases). The CDR3 totals 14 residues. Deletions cut 3 bases from V and 2 bases from J, with 9 bases between. Germline lookup yields CDR1 SGHTA and CDR2 FQGTGA. CDR3 loop: CASSFGTSTDTQYF. CDR3 nucleotide sequence: TGTGCCAGCAGCTTTGGGACATCCACAGATACGCAGTATTTT.